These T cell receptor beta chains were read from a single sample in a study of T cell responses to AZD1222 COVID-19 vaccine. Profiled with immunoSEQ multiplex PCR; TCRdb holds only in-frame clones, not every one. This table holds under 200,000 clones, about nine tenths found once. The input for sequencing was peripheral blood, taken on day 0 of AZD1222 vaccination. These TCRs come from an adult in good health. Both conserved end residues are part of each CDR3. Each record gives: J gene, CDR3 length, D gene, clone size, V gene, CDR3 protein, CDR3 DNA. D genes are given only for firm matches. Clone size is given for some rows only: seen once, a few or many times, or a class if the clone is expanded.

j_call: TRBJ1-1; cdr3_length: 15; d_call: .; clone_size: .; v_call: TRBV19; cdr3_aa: CASSIITAGNTEAFF; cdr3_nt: TGTGCCAGTAGTATCATCACGGCGGGGAACACTGAAGCTTTCTTT
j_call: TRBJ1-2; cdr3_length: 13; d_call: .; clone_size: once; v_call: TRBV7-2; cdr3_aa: CASSSGQGYGYTF; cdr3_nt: TGTGCCAGCAGCTCCGGGCAGGGGTATGGCTACACCTTC
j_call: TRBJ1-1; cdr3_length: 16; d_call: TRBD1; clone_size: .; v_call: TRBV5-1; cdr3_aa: CASSFLDQGANTEAFF; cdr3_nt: TGCGCCAGCAGCTTTTTAGATCAGGGGGCGAACACTGAAGCTTTCTTT
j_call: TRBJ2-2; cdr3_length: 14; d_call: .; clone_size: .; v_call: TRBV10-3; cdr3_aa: CAISERGNTGELFF; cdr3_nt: TGTGCCATCAGTGAGAGGGGAAACACCGGGGAGCTGTTTTTT
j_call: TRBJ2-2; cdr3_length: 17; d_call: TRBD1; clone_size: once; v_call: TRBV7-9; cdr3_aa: CASSSWTGGYDTGELFF; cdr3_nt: TGTGCCAGCAGCTCTTGGACAGGGGGTTATGACACCGGGGAGCTGTTTTTT
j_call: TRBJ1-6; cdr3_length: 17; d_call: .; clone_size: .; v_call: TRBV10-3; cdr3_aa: CAISSKDRSSYNSPLHF; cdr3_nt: TGTGCCATCAGTTCAAAAGACCGAAGCTCCTATAATTCACCCCTCCACTTT
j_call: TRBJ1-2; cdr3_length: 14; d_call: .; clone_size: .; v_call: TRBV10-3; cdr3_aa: CAISEVQTAYGYTF; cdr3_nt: TGTGCCATCAGTGAGGTCCAAACGGCCTATGGCTACACCTTC
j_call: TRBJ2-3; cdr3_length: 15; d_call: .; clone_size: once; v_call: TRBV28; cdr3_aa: CASSTGFGRTDTQYF; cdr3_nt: TGTGCCAGCAGCACAGGGTTTGGACGCACAGATACGCAGTATTTT
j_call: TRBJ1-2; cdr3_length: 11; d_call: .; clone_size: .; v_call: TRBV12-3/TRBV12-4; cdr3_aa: CASSSTGVYTF; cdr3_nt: TGTGCCAGCAGTTCCACTGGGGTTTACACCTTC
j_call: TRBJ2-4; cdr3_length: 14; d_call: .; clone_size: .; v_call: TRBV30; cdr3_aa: CAWRKRIAKNIQYF; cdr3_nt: TGTGCCTGGAGGAAACGGATAGCCAAAAACATTCAGTACTTC
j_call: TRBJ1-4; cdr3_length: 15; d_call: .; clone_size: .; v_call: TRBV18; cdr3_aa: CASSLRQAVYEKLFF; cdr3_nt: TGTGCCAGCTCACTCCGACAGGCCGTTTATGAAAAACTGTTTTTT
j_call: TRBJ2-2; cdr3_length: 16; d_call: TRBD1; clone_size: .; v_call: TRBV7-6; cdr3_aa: CASSRTGAFFTGELFF; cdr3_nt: TGTGCCAGCAGCCGGACAGGGGCCTTCTTCACCGGGGAGCTGTTTTTT
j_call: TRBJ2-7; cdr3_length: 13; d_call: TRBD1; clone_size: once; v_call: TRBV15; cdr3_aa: CATSRDRGYEQYF; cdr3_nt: TGTGCCACCAGCAGGGACAGGGGCTACGAGCAGTACTTC
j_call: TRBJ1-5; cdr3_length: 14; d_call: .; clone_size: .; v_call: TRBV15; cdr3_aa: CATSRATGNQPQHF; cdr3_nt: TGTGCCACCAGCAGAGCGACTGGCAATCAGCCCCAGCATTTT
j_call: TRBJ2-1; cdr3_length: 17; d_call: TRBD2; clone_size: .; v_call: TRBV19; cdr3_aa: CASSIGPLAGIRNEQFF; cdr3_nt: TGTGCCAGTAGTATTGGACCGCTAGCGGGTATTCGCAATGAGCAGTTCTTC
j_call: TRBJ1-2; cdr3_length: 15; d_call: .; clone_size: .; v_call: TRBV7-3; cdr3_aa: CASSPPGGWDYGYTF; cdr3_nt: TGTGCCAGCAGCCCCCCGGGGGGTTGGGACTATGGCTACACCTTC
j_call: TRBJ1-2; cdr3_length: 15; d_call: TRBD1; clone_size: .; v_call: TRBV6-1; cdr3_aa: CASSDRGRGNYGYTF; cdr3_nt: TGTGCCAGCAGTGACAGGGGGCGCGGTAACTATGGCTACACCTTC
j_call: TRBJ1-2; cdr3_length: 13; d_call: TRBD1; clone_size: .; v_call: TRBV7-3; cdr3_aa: CASSLLGQNGYTF; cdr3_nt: TGTGCCAGCAGCTTGTTGGGACAGAACGGCTACACCTTC
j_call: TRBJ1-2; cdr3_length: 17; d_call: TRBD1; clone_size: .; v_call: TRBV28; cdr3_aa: CASSLYGTADLQGGYTF; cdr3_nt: TGTGCCAGCAGTTTATACGGGACAGCGGACCTTCAGGGTGGCTACACCTTC
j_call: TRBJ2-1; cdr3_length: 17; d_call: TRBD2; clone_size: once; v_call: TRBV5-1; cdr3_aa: CASSSLTSGVFYNEQFF; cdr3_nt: TGCGCCAGCAGCTCACTGACTAGCGGGGTGTTCTACAATGAGCAGTTCTTC
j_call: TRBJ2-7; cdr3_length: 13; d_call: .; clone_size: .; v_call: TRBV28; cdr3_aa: CASSLLGFYEQYF; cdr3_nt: TGTGCCAGCAGTTTACTCGGATTTTACGAGCAGTACTTC
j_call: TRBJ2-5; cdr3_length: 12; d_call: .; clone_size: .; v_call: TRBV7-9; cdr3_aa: CASSRVQETQYF; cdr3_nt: TGTGCCAGCAGCCGGGTACAAGAGACCCAGTACTTC
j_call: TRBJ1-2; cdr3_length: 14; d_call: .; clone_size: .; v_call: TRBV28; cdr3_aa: CASSLGGRHYGYTF; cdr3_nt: TGTGCCAGCAGTCTGGGAGGGAGGCACTATGGCTACACCTTC
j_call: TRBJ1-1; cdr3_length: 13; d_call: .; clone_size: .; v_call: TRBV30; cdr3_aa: CAWGGAMNTEAFF; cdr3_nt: TGTGCCTGGGGTGGGGCAATGAACACTGAAGCTTTCTTT
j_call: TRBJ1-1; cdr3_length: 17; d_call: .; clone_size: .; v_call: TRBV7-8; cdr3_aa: CASSPSRAYPEGTEAFF; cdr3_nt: TGTGCCAGCAGCCCGAGCCGGGCCTATCCCGAGGGCACTGAAGCTTTCTTT
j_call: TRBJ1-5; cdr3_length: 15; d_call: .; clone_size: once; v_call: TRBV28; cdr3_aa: CASSEAGAEFPPQHF; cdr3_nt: TGTGCCAGCAGTGAGGCAGGAGCCGAATTTCCGCCCCAGCATTTT
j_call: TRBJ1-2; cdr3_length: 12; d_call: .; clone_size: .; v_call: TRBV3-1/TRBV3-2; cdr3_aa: CASSLLRQGYTF; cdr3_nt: TGTGCCAGCAGCCTCTTACGTCAAGGCTACACCTTC
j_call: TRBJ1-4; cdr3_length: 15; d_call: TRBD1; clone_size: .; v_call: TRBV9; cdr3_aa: CASSVGDSADEKLFF; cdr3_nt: TGTGCCAGCAGCGTAGGGGACAGCGCAGACGAAAAACTGTTTTTT